Listed below are T cell receptor beta chains from one sample, sequenced in a study of cytomegalovirus exposure and HLA in healthy donors. Only in-frame clones appear in the TCRdb table, and some are missing; sequencing was by immunoSEQ multiplex PCR. Altogether roughly 160,000 clones are present, more than 80% being singletons, with the ten largest covering less than 2.5%. Input material: PBMCs. These receptors originate from a male donor in good health and CMV-seronegative. Each CDR3 is given with its conserved first and last residue. D genes are given only for firm matches. Where a row states a size, it is once, few, many or the class of an expanded clone; other rows omit it.

v_gene	abundance	j_gene	d_gene	CDR3nt	CDR3aa
TRBV7-8	.	TRBJ2-7	TRBD2	TGTGCCAGCAGGGACGGGACTAGCGGACCTCGAGATGACTTC	CASRDGTSGPRDDF
TRBV28	.	TRBJ1-1	.	TGTGCCAGCAGTTCCGCACTCACTGAAGCTTTCTTT	CASSSALTEAFF
TRBV21-1	.	TRBJ1-5	.	TGTGCCAGCACCTGGACAGATCAGCCCCAGCATTTT	CASTWTDQPQHF
TRBV7-8	.	TRBJ2-7	TRBD2	TGTGCCAGCAGCTTAGGGGGGGGAGGGACCTACGAGCAGTACTTC	CASSLGGGGTYEQYF
TRBV11-3	.	TRBJ2-3	.	TGTGCCAGCAGCTTAGGGGGAGGCACAGATACGCAGTATTTT	CASSLGGGTDTQYF
TRBV2	.	TRBJ1-2	TRBD1	TGTGCCAGCAGGGGGACAGAAAACTATGGCTACACCTTC	CASRGTENYGYTF
TRBV5-1	.	TRBJ2-2	TRBD2	TGCGCCAGCAGCCGGGGGGGTACCGGGGAGCTGTTTTTT	CASSRGGTGELFF
TRBV7-3	.	TRBJ2-5	TRBD1	TGTGCCAGCAGCTTATGGACAGGGGAGACCCAGTACTTC	CASSLWTGETQYF
TRBV6-1	.	TRBJ2-1	TRBD1	TGTGCCAGCAGTGGGGACAGGGAGAGTGAGCAGTTCTTC	CASSGDRESEQFF
TRBV29-1	.	TRBJ2-1	TRBD1	TGCAGCGTTGAACCGGGACAGGGCATCAGTCAGCAGTTCTTC	CSVEPGQGISQQFF
TRBV12-5	.	TRBJ2-1	.	TGTGCTAGCTTGGAGGGACGGAGCTCCTACAATGAGCAGTTCTTC	CASLEGRSSYNEQFF
TRBV2	.	TRBJ2-2	.	TGTGCCAGCAGTGTACTATACACCGGGGAGCTGTTTTTT	CASSVLYTGELFF
TRBV19	.	TRBJ2-2	.	TGTGCCAGTAGTATAGTGGGGGGGCCCTCCGAGGCCGGGGAGCTGTTTTTT	CASSIVGGPSEAGELFF
TRBV5-1	few	TRBJ2-1	.	TGCGCCAGCAGCCCTTTGCGGTCCTACAATGAGCAGTTCTTC	CASSPLRSYNEQFF
TRBV6-5	few	TRBJ2-7	TRBD1	TGTGCCAGCAGGCGGACAGGTGGTAACTACGAGCAGTACTTC	CASRRTGGNYEQYF
TRBV28	.	TRBJ2-7	.	TGTGCCAGCAGTTTATATGCAGGGTCCTACGAGCAGTACTTC	CASSLYAGSYEQYF
TRBV27	.	TRBJ2-7	TRBD2	TGTGCCAGCAGCGTGACTAGCGGGGGACGGGAGCAGTACTTC	CASSVTSGGREQYF
TRBV4-1	.	TRBJ2-6	.	TGCGCCAGCAGCCAAGGGTTGGGGGCTGTCGGGGCCAACGTCCTGACTTTC	CASSQGLGAVGANVLTF
TRBV5-1	.	TRBJ1-2	TRBD1	TGCGCCAGCAGCTTGGAGGACAGGGCATACCGGGGCTACACCTTC	CASSLEDRAYRGYTF
TRBV13	few	TRBJ2-3	.	TGTGCCAGCAGCCCCTCCCGGGGGATAATCACAGATACGCAGTATTTT	CASSPSRGIITDTQYF
TRBV5-1	.	TRBJ2-6	TRBD1	TGCGCCAGCAGCCCCTTACGGGACAGGGCAAACTCTGGGGCCAACGTCCTGACTTTC	CASSPLRDRANSGANVLTF
TRBV5-1	.	TRBJ2-5	TRBD1	TGCGCCAGCACCCAAGGGGGAAACAGGGGGCAAGAGACCCAGTACTTC	CASTQGGNRGQETQYF
TRBV9	.	TRBJ2-3	.	TGTGCCAGCAGCGTAGATTCGAAGCGGTTAGATACGCAGTATTTT	CASSVDSKRLDTQYF
TRBV6-1	.	TRBJ2-2	.	TGTGCCAGCAGTGTCGCAGGTGGAACCGGGGAGCTGTTTTTT	CASSVAGGTGELFF
TRBV7-2	.	TRBJ1-5	.	TGTGCCAGCAGCTTAGGGCTCAATCAGCCCCAGCATTTT	CASSLGLNQPQHF
TRBV4-3	few	TRBJ1-3	.	TGCGCCAGCAGCCCGGGGACATCGAGCTCTGGAAACACCATATATTTT	CASSPGTSSSGNTIYF
TRBV5-6	.	TRBJ2-7	TRBD2	TGTGCCAGCAGCTTAGCGGGGTTGGGCGAGCAGTACTTC	CASSLAGLGEQYF
TRBV5-1	.	TRBJ2-7	TRBD2	TGCGCCAGCAGCTTGGGCGGGGGGTCCCACGAGCAGTACTTC	CASSLGGGSHEQYF
TRBV6-1	.	TRBJ2-5	.	TGTGCCAGCAGTGAAGCAACAGGGCGGCAAGAGACCCAGTACTTC	CASSEATGRQETQYF
TRBV5-1	.	TRBJ2-2	.	TGCGCCACTCGCGGCGGCGGCTCGAACACCGGGGAGCTGTTTTTT	CATRGGGSNTGELFF
TRBV7-5	.	TRBJ2-7	.	TGTGTCAGAAGCCGGGGGGACGAGCAGTACTTC	CVRSRGDEQYF
TRBV4-3	.	TRBJ2-7	.	TGCGCCAGCAGCCAAGGGATTGAGGACGAGCAGTACTTC	CASSQGIEDEQYF
TRBV30	few	TRBJ2-7	.	TGTGCCTGGAGTGTATCTATCTACGAGCAGTACTTC	CAWSVSIYEQYF
TRBV5-1	.	TRBJ1-4	.	TGCGCCAGCAGCTTGGCGGGGGCAACTAATGAAAAACTGTTTTTT	CASSLAGATNEKLFF
TRBV19	.	TRBJ1-1	.	TGTGCCAGTAATGGGGGGACCAACACTGAAGCTTTCTTT	CASNGGTNTEAFF
TRBV5-1	.	TRBJ2-3	.	TGCGCCAGCAGTTCGGACGGGGGCACAGATACGCAGTATTTT	CASSSDGGTDTQYF
TRBV27	.	TRBJ2-1	.	TGTGCCAGCAGTTTCGCGACTATGGGTGAGCAGTTCTTC	CASSFATMGEQFF
TRBV6-5	.	TRBJ1-6	.	TGTGCCAGCAGTTACCGCAGGGGCGGTAGTTCACCCCTCCACTTT	CASSYRRGGSSPLHF
TRBV6-5	once	TRBJ2-5	TRBD1	TGTGCCAGCAGCTCTCTGAGGGGGCTTGGGACCCAGTACTTC	CASSSLRGLGTQYF
TRBV11-2	.	TRBJ2-5	TRBD2	TGTGCCAGCAGCTCAACCGGGACTAGCGGGATCGGGCGCCAGGAGACCCAGTACTTC	CASSSTGTSGIGRQETQYF
TRBV4-3	.	TRBJ2-7	.	TGCGCCAGCAGCCAAGGCGTCAGGGTCATCCTCGAGCAGTACTTC	CASSQGVRVILEQYF
TRBV6-5	.	TRBJ2-1	TRBD2	TGTGCCAGCAGTTACTCAGCGGGAGGGCAGTCTGAGCAGTTCTTC	CASSYSAGGQSEQFF